The 29 T cell receptor beta chains reported below all come from one sample, sequenced in a study of blood T cell repertoires in COVID-19. Profiling relied on immunoSEQ multiplex PCR, and the TCRdb table lists in-frame clones only, not all of them. The table records over 250,000 clones, 88% of them present only once. The sequencing sample was made of peripheral blood. These receptors came from a man aged 60 to 69 who had recovered from COVID-19.

V usage is TRBV5-6 and J usage is TRBJ2-5; 8 bases are shared with TRBD2. CDR1 and CDR2 from the germline V gene are SGHDT and YYEEEE. The length of the CDR3 is 15 residues. After removal of 7 bases from V and 3 bases from J, the junction contained 11 bases not matched to a gene. In nucleotides, the CDR3 is TGTGCCAGCGGAAGGCGGCGGGGGGCAAAAGAGACCCAGTACTTC. It codes for CASGRRRGAKETQYF.

The genes are TRBV5-1 and TRBJ2-7; D not certain. Germline values: CDR1 SGHRS, CDR2 YFSETQ. V shed 0 bases and J shed 6 bases, with 13 bases lying between them. The CDR3 covers 14 residues. The CDR3 region has the DNA TGCGCCAGCAGCTTGGAAGGCGAGGTCGGCGAGCAGTACTTC. Translating gives CASSLEGEVGEQYF.

The rearrangement links TRBV5-1 to TRBJ1-2; 10 bases map to TRBD1. CDR3 length equals 15 residues. CDR1 is SGHRS and CDR2 is YFSETQ in the germline V gene. V trimming: 2 bases; J trimming: 2 bases; junction bases outside the gene matches: 3. For the CDR3, the DNA is TGCGCCAGCAGCTTAGGACAGGGGGTCAACTATGGCTACACCTTC. Residues: CASSLGQGVNYGYTF.

V and J are TRBV27 and TRBJ2-5, with 9 bases matching TRBD1. Germline V CDR1 and CDR2: MNHEY, SMNVEV (reference sequence). V lost 6 bases and J lost 1; bases outside the gene matches: 3. This CDR3 has 14 amino acids. The CDR3 protein is CASRETGGQETQYF. The CDR3 region has the DNA TGTGCCAGCAGGGAGACAGGGGGCCAAGAGACCCAGTACTTC.

This clone was picked up a small number of times. This sequence joins TRBV12-5 and TRBJ2-7, with 9 bases matching TRBD1. The CDR3 covers 14 residues. CDR1 is LGHNT, CDR2 FRNRAP, per germline. V shed 9 bases, J shed 3 bases, and the junction held 9 bases outside the gene matches. CDR3 sequence: CASSETGGGYEQYF. The CDR3 nucleotides are TGTGCTAGCTCGGAAACAGGGGGCGGCTACGAGCAGTACTTC.

On this clone: This CDR3 is also generated by other DNA sequences in the sample. CDR3 DNA sequence: TGTGCCAGCAGCGGACAGGGTGTAGGTCAGCCCCAGCATTTT. It is translated as CASSGQGVGQPQHF. The chain is built from TRBV5-6 and TRBJ1-5; 8 bases agree with TRBD1. Looked up from germline, CDR1 is SGHDT and CDR2 is YYEEEE. Unmatched junction bases numbered 6, after V lost 4 bases and J lost 6 bases. This CDR3 has 14 amino acids. The full variable domain, completed using reference TRBV5-6 and TRBJ1-5, is DAGVTQSPTHLIKTRGQQVTLRCSPKSGHDTVSWYQQALGQGPQFIFQYYEEEERQRGNFPDRFSGHQFPNYSSELNVNALLLGDSALYLCASSGQGVGQPQHFGDGTRLSIL.

The chain has TRBV6-5 and TRBJ1-1; D perhaps matches TRBD1 (5 bases). V was trimmed by 4 bases and J by 0 bases, leaving 15 bases between them. The CDR3 covers 16 residues. CDR1 is MNHEY, CDR2 SVGAGI, per germline. The CDR3 DNA is TGTGCCAGCAGTTTCGACAGAATCCACATGAACACTGAAGCTTTCTTT. It is translated as CASSFDRIHMNTEAFF.

The chain combines TRBV20-1 with TRBJ2-3; D perhaps matches TRBD2 (7 bases). The CDR3 extends over 14 amino acids. Germline-derived CDR1 and CDR2 are DFQATT and SNEGSKA (reference sequence). V dropped 3 bases and J dropped 1 base, with 11 bases sitting between them. CDR3 region: CSASLGGGTDTQYF. The CDR3 nucleotides are TGCAGTGCTAGTTTAGGGGGGGGCACAGATACGCAGTATTTT.

V and J are TRBV6-5 and TRBJ2-7; 8 bases match TRBD1. This CDR3 is built from 15 residues. V trimming: 2 bases; J trimming: 5 bases; junction bases outside the gene matches: 8. CDR1 MNHEY and CDR2 SVGAGI come from the germline V gene. Here the CDR3 reads CASSYAMPTGDEQYF. The CDR3 DNA sequence: TGTGCCAGCAGTTACGCAATGCCGACAGGGGACGAGCAGTACTTC.

The chain carries TRBV7-9 and TRBJ1-5, with 9 bases fitting TRBD1. From germline, CDR1 is SEHNR and CDR2 FQNEAQ (reference sequence). CDR3 length: 15 amino acids. With 2 bases clipped from V and 6 bases from J, the junction kept 5 bases outside the gene matches. CDR3 amino acids: CASSLSGQGFQPQHF. The CDR3 region has the DNA TGTGCCAGCAGCTTAAGTGGACAGGGGTTTCAGCCCCAGCATTTT. Looking up the rest from reference TRBV7-9 and TRBJ1-5 gives the full variable domain: DTGVSQNPRHKITKRGQNVTFRCDPISEHNRLYWYRQTLGQGPEFLTYFQNEAQLEKSRLLSDRFSAERPKGSFSTLEIQRTEQGDSAMYLCASSLSGQGFQPQHFGDGTRLSIL.

For this clone: In the same sample, other DNA sequences code for this CDR3. The V call is TRBV5-1, the J call TRBJ2-7; D gene ambiguous. The CDR3 covers 14 residues. Deletions cut 1 base from V and 0 bases from J, with 8 bases between. Germline values: CDR1 SGHRS, CDR2 YFSETQ. The chain's CDR3 is CASSLIPSSYEQYF. Here the CDR3 DNA reads TGCGCCAGCAGCTTGATCCCCAGCTCCTACGAGCAGTACTTC.

The rearrangement uses TRBV24-1 and TRBJ2-5, with TRBD1 matching over 7 bases. In germline, CDR1 is KGHDR, CDR2 SFDVKD. CDR3 length equals 14 residues. V shed 7 bases, J shed 4 bases, and the junction held 8 bases outside the gene matches. The CDR3 bases are TGTGCCACCAGCAATACAGGGGTCCGAGAGACCCAGTACTTC. It encodes CATSNTGVRETQYF.

The J gene is TRBJ2-1, the V gene TRBV11-3, with a weak D call TRBD2 (7 bases). Trimming removed 5 bases from V and 9 bases from J, with 11 bases in between. Germline V gene data show CDR1 as SGHNT and CDR2 as YENEEA. The CDR3 contains 12 residues. The CDR3 reads CASSRGGLEQFF. The CDR3 DNA reads TGTGCCAGCAGCAGGGGGGGGCTTGAGCAGTTCTTC.

The rearrangement joins TRBV19 to TRBJ2-2, with D hard to call. Germline V gene sequence: CDR1 LNHDA, CDR2 SQIVND (reference sequence). The CDR3 is 12 residues long. Trimming removed 1 base from V and 9 bases from J, with 6 bases in between. CDR3 in DNA: TGTGCCAGTAGTATAGTAAAAAGGGAGCTGTTTTTT. Translating it yields CASSIVKRELFF.

The chain couples TRBV3-1 (or the pseudogene TRBV3-2) to TRBJ1-4, with D possibly TRBD1 on 6 matching bases. In germline, CDR1 is LGHDT, CDR2 YNNKEL (reference sequence). Trimming removed 0 bases at V and 3 bases at J, with 20 bases between. CDR3 length: 19 amino acids. The CDR3 here is CASSQDLTGSGGSNEKLFF. The CDR3 DNA sequence: TGTGCCAGCAGCCAAGACCTTACAGGGTCGGGCGGGTCTAATGAAAAACTGTTTTTT.

The rearrangement links TRBV19 to TRBJ2-2; 7 bases fit TRBD1. The V segment lost 6 bases and the J segment 5 bases; nucleotides outside the gene matches: 6. Germline V lookup: CDR1 LNHDA, CDR2 SQIVND (reference sequence). CDR3 length equals 14 residues. The CDR3 protein is CASRDRDRTGELFF. DNA of the CDR3: TGTGCCAGTAGGGACCGGGACAGAACCGGGGAGCTGTTTTTT.

This rearrangement joins TRBV19 to TRBJ1-2, with 9 bases matching TRBD1. Germline V gene lookup returns CDR1 LNHDA and CDR2 SQIVND (reference sequence). Germline trimming cut 5 bases from V and 4 bases from J; bases unmatched to any gene: 5. The CDR3 runs 14 residues. The CDR3 reads CASSPPQGAYGYTF. The CDR3 DNA sequence: TGTGCCAGTAGTCCGCCACAGGGGGCCTATGGCTACACCTTC.

The genes are TRBV12-5 and TRBJ2-7; TRBD1 matches 12 bases. The junction had 13 bases not matched to a gene; V was cut back by 5 bases and J by 5 bases. The CDR3 consists of 17 residues. CDR1 is LGHNT, CDR2 FRNRAP, per germline. As DNA, the CDR3 is TGTGCTAGTGGTCCGGGACCGGGACAGGGGGCGCGCGACGAGCAGTACTTC. It translates to CASGPGPGQGARDEQYF. Combining the CDR3 with reference TRBV12-5 and TRBJ2-7 gives the whole variable domain DARVTQTPRHKVTEMGQEVTMRCQPILGHNTVFWYRQTMMQGLELLAYFRNRAPLDDSGMPKDRFSAEMPDATLATLKIQPSEPRDSAVYFCASGPGPGQGARDEQYFGPGTRLTVT.

This clone came up a few times. The chain employs TRBV19 and TRBJ2-7, with 7 bases that match TRBD2. Germline trimming cut 10 bases from V and 5 bases from J; bases unmatched to any gene: 11. Germline V CDR1 and CDR2: LNHDA, SQIVND (reference sequence). This CDR3 region has 13 residues. CDR3 in amino acids: CATGPGGRNEQYF. DNA for the CDR3: TGTGCCACCGGGCCGGGGGGAAGGAACGAGCAGTACTTC.

The chain carries TRBV7-2 and TRBJ2-4; TRBD1 matches at 9 bases. Germline V gene sequence: CDR1 SGHTA, CDR2 FQGNSA. There are 14 residues in the CDR3. Losses at the gene ends were 5 bases for V and 6 bases for J; bases not matched to a gene: 5. The CDR3 is CASSTPGQGNIQYF. The CDR3 DNA sequence: TGTGCCAGCAGCACACCGGGACAGGGAAACATTCAGTACTTC.

This sequence joins TRBV25-1 and TRBJ1-2; no definite D call. V lost 1 base to trimming and J lost 2 bases, with 8 bases between them. This CDR3 is 14 amino acids long. Germline lookup yields CDR1 MGHDK and CDR2 SYGVNS. The CDR3 protein is CASSEFRVNYGYTF. In DNA, the CDR3 is TGTGCCAGCAGTGAATTCCGGGTCAACTATGGCTACACCTTC.

This chain uses TRBV7-8 with TRBJ2-2, with 11 bases that match TRBD2. Germline-derived CDR1 and CDR2 are SGHVS and FQNEAQ. The J segment lost 5 bases and the V segment lost 0 bases, leaving 2 bases of the junction unmatched. CDR3 length equals 16 residues. For the CDR3, the DNA is TGTGCCAGCAGCTTAGCGAGACTAGCGGGGACCGGGGAGCTGTTTTTT. Translation: CASSLARLAGTGELFF.

V usage is TRBV6-1 and J usage is TRBJ1-2, with TRBD1 matching over 8 bases. From germline, CDR1 is MNHNS and CDR2 SASEGT. There are 15 residues in the CDR3. The V and J ends lost 3 bases and 1 base, in that order; junction bases with no gene match: 4. CDR3 loop: CASSETGAINYGYTF. As DNA, the CDR3 is TGTGCCAGCAGTGAGACAGGGGCGATTAACTATGGCTACACCTTC.

This chain links TRBV24-1 with TRBJ2-3, with a tentative D call TRBD1 (6 bases). V shed 4 bases and J shed 6 bases, with 16 bases lying between them. This CDR3 has 15 amino acids. CDR1 is KGHDR, CDR2 SFDVKD, per germline. The CDR3 DNA is TGTGCCACCAGTGACCCTAACACAGGGTTGGATACGCAGTATTTT. Its protein is CATSDPNTGLDTQYF.

CDR3 in DNA: TGTGCCACCAGAGGAACCGAACCAGGGGGCGCAGGGTTCGAGCAGTTCTTC. Amino acid sequence: CATRGTEPGGAGFEQFF. The chain combines TRBV24-1 with TRBJ2-1; 8 nucleotides agree with TRBD1. This CDR3 has 17 residues. Unmatched junction bases numbered 20, after V lost 7 bases and J lost 10 bases. Germline CDR1 and CDR2: KGHDR and SFDVKD.

The chain joins TRBV15 to TRBJ2-7; D is ambiguous. The CDR3 spans 14 residues. CDR1 LNHNV and CDR2 YYDKDF come from the germline V gene (reference sequence). V was trimmed by 0 bases and J by 7 bases, leaving 13 bases between them. The CDR3 DNA reads TGTGCCACCAGCAGAGATGTGGGCGCCCGAGAGCAGTACTTC. It yields the protein CATSRDVGAREQYF.

This chain connects TRBV5-4 to TRBJ1-2, with a possible D match to TRBD1 (5 bases). The CDR3 extends over 13 amino acids. The germline V gene encodes CDR1 SGHNT and CDR2 YYREEE (reference sequence). Trimming pared 4 bases from V and 7 bases from J, leaving 14 bases between. CDR3 protein: CASSVGGTRGYTF. In DNA, the CDR3 is TGTGCCAGCAGCGTGGGCGGGACTCGTGGCTACACCTTC.

The CDR3 reads CASSASNRDGYTF. The CDR3 coding sequence is TGTGCCAGCAGCGCTAGCAACAGGGATGGCTACACCTTC. The gene calls are TRBV9 and TRBJ1-2; tentatively, D is TRBD1 (6 bases). The V end was cut by 3 bases, the J end by 6 bases, with 12 bases between. This CDR3 has 13 amino acids. Germline assignment: CDR1 SGDLS and CDR2 YYNGEE. The full variable domain, rest sourced from reference TRBV9 and TRBJ1-2, is DSGVTQTPKHLITATGQRVTLRCSPRSGDLSVYWYQQSLDQGLQFLIQYYNGEERAKGNILERFSAQQFPDLHSELNLSSLELGDSALYFCASSASNRDGYTFGSGTRLTVV.

The rearrangement joins TRBV6-5 to TRBJ1-2; D ambiguous. V lost 10 bases, J lost 0 bases, and 12 bases lay in between. The CDR3 loop spans 13 amino acids. Germline values: CDR1 MNHEY, CDR2 SVGAGI. The CDR3 is CAIHKSANYGYTF. The CDR3 nucleotides are TGTGCCATCCACAAGTCAGCTAACTATGGCTACACCTTC.